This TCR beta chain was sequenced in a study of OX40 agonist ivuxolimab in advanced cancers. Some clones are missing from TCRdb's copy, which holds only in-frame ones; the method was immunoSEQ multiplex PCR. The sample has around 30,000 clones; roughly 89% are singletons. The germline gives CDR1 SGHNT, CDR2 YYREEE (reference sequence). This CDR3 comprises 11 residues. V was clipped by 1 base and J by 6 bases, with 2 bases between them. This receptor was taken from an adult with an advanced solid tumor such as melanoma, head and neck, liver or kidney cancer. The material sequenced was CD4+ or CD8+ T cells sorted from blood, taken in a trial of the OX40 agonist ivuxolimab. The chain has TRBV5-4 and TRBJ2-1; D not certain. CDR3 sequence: CASSLSNEQFF. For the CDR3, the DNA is TGTGCCAGCAGCTTGTCCAATGAGCAGTTCTTC.